This T cell receptor (beta chain) was identified during a study of radiation and T cells in renal cell carcinoma. On this clone: Its antigen is currently unknown.

Overall study results and limits: Baseline intratumoral clonotype presence is unknown without pretreatment biopsies. Top tumor clonotypes rose in blood 2 weeks post-radiation, then contracted.

Germline lookup yields CDR1 MDHEN and CDR2 SYDVKM. Trimming removed 8 bases at V and 3 bases at J, with 14 bases between. CDR3 size: 14 residues. The time point was: blood 2 weeks post-SBRT. Documented treatment: 15 Gy SBRT to primary tumor, nephrectomy 4 weeks later. Here immunoSEQ multiplex PCR was the method, and the copy in TCRdb shows in-frame clones only, minus some. Of roughly 130,000 clones listed, 75% to 85% are singletons. Specimen: blood, collected from a patient whose treatment included radiotherapy and nephrectomy. The V call is TRBV28, the J call TRBJ1-5; tentative D call: TRBD1 (6 bases). The TCR comes from a woman in her sixties with renal cell carcinoma. CDR3 coding DNA: TGTGCCAGCGAGGTGGTGGGGGCCAATCAGCCCCAGCATTTT. Residues: CASEVVGANQPQHF. Drawing the rest from reference TRBV28 and TRBJ1-5, the complete variable domain is DVKVTQSSRYLVKRTGEKVFLECVQDMDHENMFWYRQDPGLGLRLIYFSYDVKMKEKGDIPEGYSVSREKKERFSLILESASTNQTSMYLCASEVVGANQPQHFGDGTRLSIL.